This record covers a single T cell receptor (beta chain). The CDR3 contains 16 residues. The ends were cut back, 0 bases at V and 1 base at J, with 11 bases in the middle. Per the germline V gene, CDR1 is SGHRS and CDR2 is YFSETQ. TCRdb's table, derived via immunoSEQ multiplex PCR, lists solely in-frame clones and lacks some. The sample yields under 110,000 clones, roughly nine tenths seen once. This specimen belongs to a study of blood T cell repertoires in COVID-19. This TCR was recovered from a man between 50 and 59 years old with acute or convalescent COVID-19. The rearrangement uses TRBV5-1 and TRBJ1-5; D unclear. Material for sequencing was peripheral blood. This CDR3 reads CASSLAPRGSNQPQHF. The CDR3 DNA reads as TGCGCCAGCAGCTTGGCCCCTCGCGGGAGCAATCAGCCCCAGCATTTT. Full variable domain (outside the CDR3, taken from reference TRBV5-1 and TRBJ1-5): KAGVTQTPRYLIKTRGQQVTLSCSPISGHRSVSWYQQTPGQGLQFLFEYFSETQRNKGNFPGRFSGRQFSNSRSEMNVSTLELGDSALYLCASSLAPRGSNQPQHFGDGTRLSIL.